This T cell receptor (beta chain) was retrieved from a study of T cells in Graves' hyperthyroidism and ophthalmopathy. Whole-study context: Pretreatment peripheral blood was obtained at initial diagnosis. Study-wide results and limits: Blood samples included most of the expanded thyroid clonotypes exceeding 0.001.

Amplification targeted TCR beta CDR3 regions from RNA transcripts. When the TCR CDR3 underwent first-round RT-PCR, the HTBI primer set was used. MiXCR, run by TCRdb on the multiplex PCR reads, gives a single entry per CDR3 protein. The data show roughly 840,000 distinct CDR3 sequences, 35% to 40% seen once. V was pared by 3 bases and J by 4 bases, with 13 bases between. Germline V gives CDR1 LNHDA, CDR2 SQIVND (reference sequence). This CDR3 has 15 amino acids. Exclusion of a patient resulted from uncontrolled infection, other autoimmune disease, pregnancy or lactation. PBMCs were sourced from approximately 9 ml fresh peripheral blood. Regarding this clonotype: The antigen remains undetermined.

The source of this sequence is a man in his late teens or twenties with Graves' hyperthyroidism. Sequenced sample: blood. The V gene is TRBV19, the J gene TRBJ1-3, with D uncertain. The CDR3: CASSIGAGSGNTIYF. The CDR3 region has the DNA TGTGCCAGTAGTATCGGCGCCGGGTCCGGAAACACCATATATTTT.